This TCR beta chain was recorded in a study of blood T cell repertoires in COVID-19. Clones were read by immunoSEQ multiplex PCR, and TCRdb kept only the in-frame ones, dropping some. This sample has about 320,000 clones, with around 83% found just once. CDR1 and CDR2 (germline): SGHTA, FQGNSA. The CDR3 loop spans 14 amino acids. The junction had 3 bases not matched to a gene; V was cut back by 4 bases and J by 1 base. This clone occurred a few times. The J gene is TRBJ1-1, the V gene TRBV7-2; 7 bases match TRBD1. Sequencing was done on a sample of peripheral blood. This clonotype was sampled from a woman aged 45-65 years with acute or convalescent COVID-19. The CDR3 reads CASSSDRTNTEAFF. The CDR3 DNA follows: TGTGCCAGCAGCTCGGACAGGACGAACACTGAAGCTTTCTTT.